What follows describes a single T cell receptor beta chain. The repertoire was sequenced with immunoSEQ multiplex PCR; TCRdb's copy has only in-frame clones and lacks some. The repertoire consists of 30,000 to 40,000 clones, with 89% occurring once and the leading ten covering 0.78%. The source of the sample is a study of T cell changes during pregnancy in multiple sclerosis. Germline V gene sequence: CDR1 SGHRS, CDR2 YFSETQ. Trimming stripped 0 bases from V and 8 bases from J, with 9 bases between. The CDR3 length is 13 residues. Sequencing was performed on CD4+ T cells from peripheral blood mononuclear cells, taken after pregnancy. J is TRBJ1-5 and V is TRBV5-1; D unresolved. This TCR came from a female donor in good health, enrolled as a control in a pregnancy study. The CDR3 sequence: CASSLGSSEPQHF. The CDR3 nucleotides read TGCGCCAGCAGCTTGGGGTCGAGCGAGCCCCAGCATTTT.